This T cell receptor (beta chain) was recovered during a study of cytotoxic CD8 clonotypes in ibrutinib-treated CLL. The overall study: Mean productive templates were around 260,000; mean productive rearrangements were approximately 94,000. General study points: Baseline levels were approached again at progression, after clonality had risen at ibrutinib response. Public clonotypes (which were uncommon) either contracted or remained stable on treatment.

Clones were read by immunoSEQ multiplex PCR, and TCRdb kept only the in-frame ones, dropping some. This table holds hundreds of thousands of clones, under 80% found once. The CDR3 has 15 amino acids. Germline V CDR1 and CDR2: MDHEN, SYDVKM. The ends lost 7 bases at V and 7 bases at J; junction bases unmatched: 12. This clone was seen only a few times. No antigen is known for it. The genes are TRBV28 and TRBJ1-2, with TRBD1 identical over 10 bases. The sequence came from a human donor with chronic lymphocytic leukemia. The sequencing used PBMCs, collected after 24 months of ibrutinib treatment. The CDR3 DNA reads TGTGCCAGCACTCTACCGGGACAGGGGACCGGTGGCTACACCTTC. It translates to CASTLPGQGTGGYTF.